What follows describes a single T cell receptor beta chain. The antigen is unknown. 13 Jbeta primers and 60 Vbeta primers were used for the PCR. Original processing notes: Some 12 million shared chains were among the approximately 80 million unique TCR beta chains that a later analysis counted. Libraries were prepared by immunoSEQ multiplex PCR; TCRdb keeps only in-frame clonotypes and omits some of them. That table gives V, J and clone size, and the DNA gave D and trimming. The table shows about 180,000 clones, with 65% to 75% occurring only once. The CDR3 length is 17 residues. V lost 5 bases and J lost 3; bases outside the gene matches: 13. Germline V gives CDR1 MGHRA, CDR2 YSYEKL. This sample is drawn from a study of cytomegalovirus exposure and HLA in healthy donors. Whole-study results and caveats: Researchers reported in a later analysis that common viral pathogens appeared linked to several top clusters.

The receptor's source is a human donor in good health. The sequencing input was PBMCs. The rearrangement links TRBV4-1 to TRBJ1-5; 7 bases match TRBD1. The CDR3: CASSTYRGSASNQPQHF. The CDR3 coding sequence is TGCGCCAGCAGCACCTACAGGGGATCAGCGTCCAATCAGCCCCAGCATTTT.